A single sample is the source of the 22 T cell receptor beta chains below, sequenced in a study of T cell responses to AZD1222 COVID-19 vaccine. The protocol was immunoSEQ multiplex PCR, while the TCRdb copy is restricted to in-frame clones and leaves out a portion. The sample shows about 160,000 clones, about 89% of them seen only once. The input for sequencing was peripheral blood, taken 28 days after the second AZD1222 dose. The source is an adult who received the AZD1222 COVID-19 vaccine.

The rearrangement joins TRBV21-1 to TRBJ2-7; the table's D call, TRBD1, has no DNA check behind it. TRBV21-1 is classified as a pseudogene. The CDR3 contains 14 residues. CDR3 nucleotide sequence: TGTGCCAGCAGCAAACTAACAGTTACCTACGAGCAGTACTTC. Translating it yields CASSKLTVTYEQYF.

This clone was observed a few times. The V gene is TRBV15, the J gene TRBJ2-1; 8 bases fit TRBD1. With 3 bases clipped from V and 6 bases from J, the junction kept 10 bases outside the gene matches. The CDR3 loop spans 16 amino acids. Germline V CDR1 and CDR2: LNHNV, YYDKDF (reference sequence). CDR3 coding DNA: TGTGCCACCAGCAGCTGGACAGGGAGGCTAGTCAATGAGCAGTTCTTC. Protein product: CATSSWTGRLVNEQFF.

The chain uses TRBV29-1 and TRBJ1-4; D is unclear. V lost 3 bases and J 5 bases, leaving 13 bases between the germline ends. The CDR3 covers 14 residues. In germline, CDR1 is SQVTM, CDR2 ANQGSEA. CDR3 DNA sequence: TGCAGCGTTGAGACCGGACGGTTAAATGAAAAACTGTTTTTT. It is translated as CSVETGRLNEKLFF.

This chain links TRBV3-1 (or the pseudogene TRBV3-2) with TRBJ1-2; D gene ambiguous. In germline, CDR1 is LGHDT, CDR2 YNNKEL (reference sequence). CDR3 length equals 14 residues. Trimming stripped 3 bases from V and 1 base from J, with 9 bases between. CDR3 in amino acids: CASSQRPDNYGYTF. CDR3 DNA sequence: TGTGCCAGCAGCCAGAGACCGGATAACTATGGCTACACCTTC.

V and J are TRBV2 and TRBJ2-3, with 15 nucleotides matching TRBD2. CDR3 length: 19 residues. Trimming cost V 3 bases and J 1 base; bases outside gene matches: 8. Germline CDR1 and CDR2: SNHLY and FYNNEI. The CDR3 DNA reads TGTGCCAGCAGTGAGCCGGGACTAGCGGGGGGAACTCGCACAGATACGCAGTATTTT. Its translation: CASSEPGLAGGTRTDTQYF.

The rearrangement joins TRBV5-1 to TRBJ2-1; either TRBD1 or TRBD2 may fit D (6 bases each). V gave up 3 bases and J gave up 6 bases, with 19 bases separating them. CDR3 length: 16 residues. In germline, CDR1 is SGHRS, CDR2 YFSETQ. CDR3 sequence: CASSWGALGRPNEQFF. Written as DNA, the CDR3 is TGCGCCAGCAGCTGGGGGGCCCTCGGGCGCCCCAATGAGCAGTTCTTC.

The chain has TRBV2 and TRBJ1-2, with D possibly matching TRBD1 (5 bases). The CDR3 spans 17 residues. CDR1 is SNHLY and CDR2 is FYNNEI in the germline V gene. V was shortened by 2 bases and J by 3 bases, with 19 bases between the two germline ends. CDR3 sequence (DNA): TGTGCCAGCAGTGAACCAGGGCTTATGGCCGGGGACTATGGCTACACCTTC. It is translated as CASSEPGLMAGDYGYTF.

CDR3 nucleotides: TGTGCCAGCAGCATTCGACTGAGAGGAGACAGCCAGAAAGAGACCCAGTACTTC. It yields the protein CASSIRLRGDSQKETQYF. The J gene is TRBJ2-5, the V gene TRBV7-8, with D perhaps matching TRBD1 (5 bases). This CDR3 spans 18 amino acids. Germline V gene data show CDR1 as SGHVS and CDR2 as FQNEAQ. V was trimmed by 5 bases and J by 3 bases, leaving 25 bases between them.

V is TRBV4-2 and J is TRBJ1-6, with a possible D match to TRBD1 (6 bases). Germline V gene sequence: CDR1 LGHNA, CDR2 YNFKEQ. This CDR3 has 14 residues. The V end was cut by 5 bases, the J end by 9 bases, with 14 bases between. The CDR3 reads CASSEEGVGSPLHF. CDR3 DNA sequence: TGTGCCAGCAGCGAGGAGGGGGTCGGTTCACCCCTCCACTTT.

The genes are TRBV29-1 and TRBJ1-1; maybe TRBD1 (5 bases). V was shortened by 7 bases and J by 2 bases, with 17 bases between the two germline ends. This CDR3 has 14 amino acids. CDR1 SQVTM and CDR2 ANQGSEA come from the germline V gene. CDR3 loop: CSGNPRAGNTEAFF. The CDR3, as DNA: TGCAGCGGAAATCCCAGGGCAGGAAACACTGAAGCTTTCTTT.

The genes are TRBV11-2 and TRBJ1-2; D gene ambiguous. The CDR3 is 16 amino acids. CDR1 SGHAT and CDR2 FQNNGV come from the germline V gene. V lost 0 bases and J lost 2, with 13 bases in between. CDR3 sequence (DNA): TGTGCCAGCAGCTTAGATTCTCGGCAACAGAACTATGGCTACACCTTC. Translation: CASSLDSRQQNYGYTF.

The chain couples TRBV2 to TRBJ2-7; unclear D gene. Trimming shortened V by 8 bases and J by 3 bases, and 8 bases separated the two germline ends. The CDR3 extends over 11 amino acids. Germline CDR1 SNHLY, CDR2 FYNNEI. The CDR3 DNA is TGTGCCAGCCACACGTACTACGAGCAGTACTTC. It yields the protein CASHTYYEQYF.

The CDR3, as DNA: TGTGCCAGCAGTGACGCTTTAGCCGGGCAGTTCTTC. It codes for CASSDALAGQFF. The chain has TRBV25-1 and TRBJ2-1; D remains unclear. Germline CDR1 reads MGHDK; CDR2 reads SYGVNS. V was cut by 3 bases and J by 12 bases, with 12 bases left in between. This CDR3 contains 12 residues.

The rearrangement joins TRBV10-2 to TRBJ1-2; possible D gene TRBD1, 5 bases. This CDR3 comprises 15 residues. Germline V gives CDR1 WSHSY, CDR2 SAAADI. Trimming shortened V by 0 bases and J by 6 bases, and 14 bases separated the two germline ends. This chain's CDR3 is CASSESGGEVNGYTF. The CDR3 DNA sequence: TGCGCCAGCAGTGAGTCGGGAGGGGAAGTAAATGGCTACACCTTC.

The gene calls are TRBV7-2 and TRBJ2-3; 13 positions match TRBD2. CDR3 length: 17 amino acids. Trimming removed 2 bases from V and 5 bases from J; junction bases left unmatched: 7. The germline V gene has CDR1 SGHTA and CDR2 FQGNSA. CDR3 DNA: TGTGCCAGCAGCTTAACTAGCGGGGGGGTAGGGGGAGATACGCAGTATTTT. As protein: CASSLTSGGVGGDTQYF. The complete variable domain, with remaining parts taken from reference TRBV7-2 and TRBJ2-3, reads GAGVSQSPSNKVTEKGKDVELRCDPISGHTALYWYRQSLGQGLEFLIYFQGNSAPDKSGLPSDRFSAERTGGSVSTLTIQRTQQEDSAVYLCASSLTSGGVGGDTQYFGPGTRLTVL.

This chain uses TRBV7-2 with TRBJ2-2, with TRBD2 as a possible D gene (5 bases). The CDR3 spans 16 residues. Between the trimmed V and J ends, which lost 5 bases and 4 bases, there was a span of 17 bases. The V gene's germline CDR1 is SGHTA and CDR2 FQGNSA. The CDR3 is CASSPESGRSTGELFF. Written as DNA, the CDR3 is TGTGCCAGCAGCCCGGAGTCGGGAAGGAGCACCGGGGAGCTGTTTTTT.

This clone was seen only once. The chain is built from TRBV6-2 or TRBV6-3 and TRBJ2-7, with TRBD1 identical over 7 bases. The ends lost 2 bases at V and 2 bases at J; junction bases unmatched: 3. CDR1 and CDR2 (germline): MNHEY, SVGEGT. The CDR3 consists of 14 residues. CDR3 sequence: CASSYKGQAYEQYF. In nucleotides, the CDR3 is TGTGCCAGCAGTTACAAAGGACAGGCCTACGAGCAGTACTTC.

The J gene is TRBJ1-6, the V gene TRBV5-1, with 9 bases lining up with TRBD1. V trimming: 0 bases; J trimming: 4 bases; junction bases outside the gene matches: 2. The CDR3 extends over 16 amino acids. Germline V gives CDR1 SGHRS, CDR2 YFSETQ. The CDR3, as DNA: TGCGCCAGCAGCTTGGCGGACAGGGGTTATAATTCACCCCTCCACTTT. Amino acid sequence: CASSLADRGYNSPLHF.

The count of this clone is one. The chain combines TRBV30 with TRBJ1-3; perhaps TRBD1 as D (5 bases). The CDR3 runs 16 residues. Germline-derived CDR1 and CDR2 are GTSNPN and SVGIG (reference sequence). Between the trimmed V and J ends, which lost 6 bases and 4 bases, there was a span of 22 bases. The DNA for the CDR3 is TGTGCCTGCCCAGGACCCTCGGGGCTCATAGGAAACACCATATATTTT. As protein: CACPGPSGLIGNTIYF.

The genes are TRBV3-1 (or the pseudogene TRBV3-2) and TRBJ2-7; 7 nucleotides line up with TRBD2. J gave up 12 bases and V 2 bases, and 19 bases lay outside the gene matches. Germline V gene lookup returns CDR1 LGHDT and CDR2 YNNKEL (reference sequence). The CDR3 sequence is 16 residues long. The CDR3 sequence: CASSQLAERSYSKVYF. The DNA of the CDR3 is TGTGCCAGCAGCCAACTAGCGGAGCGTAGCTATTCCAAAGTGTACTTC.

The chain has TRBV14 and TRBJ1-6; D is perhaps TRBD1 (5 bases). CDR3 length equals 15 residues. V dropped 1 base and J dropped 7 bases, with 11 bases sitting between them. Per the germline V gene, CDR1 is SGHDN and CDR2 is FVKESK. CDR3 coding DNA: TGTGCCAGCAGCCAAGCCAGGGCGCGAAATTCACCCCTCCACTTT. It encodes CASSQARARNSPLHF.

Only a few counts were recorded for this clone. This chain links TRBV29-1 with TRBJ1-5; D is possibly TRBD1 (5 bases). In germline, CDR1 is SQVTM, CDR2 ANQGSEA. The CDR3 has 13 amino acids. Deletions cut 7 bases from V and 6 bases from J, with 16 bases between. CDR3 region: CSAKESGGQPQHF. As DNA, the CDR3 is TGCAGCGCTAAAGAGTCCGGGGGTCAGCCCCAGCATTTT.